The rows below give T cell receptor beta chains drawn from one sample of a study of T-cell memory formation after mild COVID-19. MiXCR, applied by TCRdb to the 5' RACE reads, yields one record per CDR3 protein. The sample yields 190,000 or so distinct CDR3 sequences, about 22% seen once. Sequencing input: PBMCs or a T cell subset sorted from them (not recorded which). These receptor sequences come from an adult woman who had mild COVID-19 (a few samples of this study predate the infection). Cell type and time point are not known. Each CDR3 is given with its conserved first and last residue. Each record gives: V gene, clone size, D gene, J gene, CDR3 protein, CDR3 DNA. The D gene is left open where the match is weak. A row's size may be missing; if present it is once, few, many or a size class.

v_gene: TRBV12-3/TRBV12-4
abundance: NA
d_gene: NA
j_gene: TRBJ1-4
CDR3aa: CASSLRPGGEEKLFF
CDR3nt: TGTGCCAGCAGTTTAAGGCCGGGTGGGGAAGAAAAACTGTTTTTT

v_gene: TRBV6-5
abundance: few
d_gene: NA
j_gene: TRBJ1-1
CDR3aa: CASSYRGHTEAFF
CDR3nt: TGTGCCAGCAGTTACAGGGGCCATACTGAAGCTTTCTTT

v_gene: TRBV6-5
abundance: NA
d_gene: TRBD2
j_gene: TRBJ2-3
CDR3aa: CASSPQLAFTDTQYF
CDR3nt: TGTGCCAGCAGCCCTCAACTAGCGTTCACAGATACGCAGTATTTT

v_gene: TRBV11-3
abundance: NA
d_gene: TRBD2
j_gene: TRBJ2-7
CDR3aa: CASSLRLADYEQYF
CDR3nt: TGTGCCAGCAGCTTAAGGCTAGCGGACTACGAGCAGTACTTC

v_gene: TRBV12-3/TRBV12-4
abundance: NA
d_gene: NA
j_gene: TRBJ2-2
CDR3aa: CASSLNVELFF
CDR3nt: TGTGCCAGCAGTTTAAACGTGGAGCTGTTTTTT

v_gene: TRBV9
abundance: NA
d_gene: NA
j_gene: TRBJ1-1
CDR3aa: CASSVDQSTEAFF
CDR3nt: TGTGCCAGCAGCGTAGACCAGAGCACTGAAGCTTTCTTT

v_gene: TRBV6-5
abundance: NA
d_gene: NA
j_gene: TRBJ1-6
CDR3aa: CASSIQENSPLHF
CDR3nt: TGTGCCAGCAGTATCCAAGAAAATTCACCCCTCCACTTT

v_gene: TRBV4-1
abundance: few
d_gene: TRBD2
j_gene: TRBJ2-3
CDR3aa: CASSQERTGGGPSSTDTQYF
CDR3nt: TGCGCCAGCAGCCAAGAGAGGACGGGCGGGGGGCCTTCTAGCACAGATACGCAGTATTTT

v_gene: TRBV5-1
abundance: NA
d_gene: TRBD2
j_gene: TRBJ2-5
CDR3aa: CASSLGSGPEETQYF
CDR3nt: TGCGCCAGCAGCTTGGGTAGCGGGCCCGAAGAGACCCAGTACTTC

v_gene: TRBV2
abundance: medium-sized
d_gene: TRBD1
j_gene: TRBJ1-2
CDR3aa: CASLDRVLSHGYTF
CDR3nt: TGTGCCAGCCTCGACAGGGTCTTATCCCATGGCTACACCTTC

v_gene: TRBV11-2
abundance: few
d_gene: NA
j_gene: TRBJ2-5
CDR3aa: CASSLAATPIASETQYF
CDR3nt: TGTGCCAGCAGCTTAGCGGCCACACCTATCGCGTCGGAGACCCAGTACTTC

v_gene: TRBV6-2/TRBV6-3
abundance: NA
d_gene: TRBD2
j_gene: TRBJ2-1
CDR3aa: CASSYELAGTSGGTYNEQFF
CDR3nt: TGTGCCAGCAGTTACGAGTTAGCCGGGACTAGCGGGGGAACCTACAATGAGCAGTTCTTC

v_gene: TRBV25-1
abundance: NA
d_gene: NA
j_gene: TRBJ2-7
CDR3aa: CASSAGTFEQYF
CDR3nt: TGTGCCAGCAGTGCCGGGACTTTTGAGCAGTACTTC

v_gene: TRBV7-2
abundance: few
d_gene: TRBD1
j_gene: TRBJ1-3
CDR3aa: CASSPTGAGNTIYF
CDR3nt: TGTGCCAGCAGCCCTACAGGGGCCGGAAACACCATATATTTT

v_gene: TRBV12-3/TRBV12-4
abundance: NA
d_gene: TRBD2
j_gene: TRBJ2-1
CDR3aa: CASSRLAGGRHLYNEQFF
CDR3nt: TGTGCCAGCAGTAGACTAGCGGGAGGCCGCCATCTTTACAATGAGCAGTTCTTC

v_gene: TRBV5-1
abundance: few
d_gene: NA
j_gene: TRBJ2-7
CDR3aa: CASRLRAGAYEQYF
CDR3nt: TGCGCCAGCAGATTAAGGGCAGGGGCCTACGAGCAGTACTTC

v_gene: TRBV12-3/TRBV12-4
abundance: once
d_gene: TRBD2
j_gene: TRBJ2-3
CDR3aa: CASSSRLAGLYTQYF
CDR3nt: TGTGCCAGCAGTTCCCGACTAGCGGGACTTTATACGCAGTATTTT

v_gene: TRBV7-3
abundance: many
d_gene: NA
j_gene: TRBJ2-7
CDR3aa: CASSSGTTYEQYF
CDR3nt: TGTGCCAGCAGCTCGGGGACGACCTACGAGCAGTACTTC

v_gene: TRBV24-1
abundance: NA
d_gene: TRBD2
j_gene: TRBJ2-5
CDR3aa: CATSDHQREQETQYF
CDR3nt: TGTGCCACCAGTGACCACCAGCGGGAGCAAGAGACCCAGTACTTC

v_gene: TRBV6-2/TRBV6-3
abundance: NA
d_gene: TRBD2
j_gene: TRBJ2-1
CDR3aa: CASTGLAHNEQFF
CDR3nt: TGTGCCAGCACCGGACTAGCCCACAATGAGCAGTTCTTC

v_gene: TRBV7-6
abundance: NA
d_gene: TRBD1
j_gene: TRBJ2-7
CDR3aa: CASSLGDRTLSYEQYF
CDR3nt: TGTGCCAGCAGCTTAGGGGACAGGACCCTCTCCTACGAGCAGTACTTC

v_gene: TRBV19
abundance: NA
d_gene: NA
j_gene: TRBJ1-1
CDR3aa: CASSPGQSEAFF
CDR3nt: TGTGCCAGTAGCCCCGGACAGTCTGAAGCTTTCTTT

v_gene: TRBV9
abundance: NA
d_gene: NA
j_gene: TRBJ2-5
CDR3aa: CASSVDGLRGPGETQYF
CDR3nt: TGTGCCAGCAGCGTAGATGGTCTGCGGGGGCCGGGGGAGACCCAGTACTTC

v_gene: TRBV9
abundance: NA
d_gene: TRBD1
j_gene: TRBJ2-7
CDR3aa: CASSPRDRAPYEQYF
CDR3nt: TGTGCCAGCAGCCCCAGGGACAGAGCTCCCTACGAGCAGTACTTC

v_gene: TRBV4-2
abundance: few
d_gene: TRBD2
j_gene: TRBJ2-2
CDR3aa: CASSPTSANTGELFF
CDR3nt: TGTGCCAGCAGCCCGACTAGCGCGAACACCGGGGAGCTGTTTTTT

v_gene: TRBV19
abundance: few
d_gene: NA
j_gene: TRBJ2-1
CDR3aa: CASTLARSSYNEQFF
CDR3nt: TGTGCCAGTACTTTAGCGCGTAGCTCCTACAATGAGCAGTTCTTC

v_gene: TRBV18
abundance: NA
d_gene: NA
j_gene: TRBJ2-1
CDR3aa: CASSPGFEFEQFF
CDR3nt: TGTGCCAGCTCACCAGGGTTTGAATTTGAGCAGTTCTTC

v_gene: TRBV7-8
abundance: few
d_gene: TRBD2
j_gene: TRBJ2-2
CDR3aa: CASSLAPKLGTSGRSGELFF
CDR3nt: TGTGCCAGCAGCTTAGCCCCGAAGCTAGGGACTAGCGGGAGATCCGGGGAGCTGTTTTTT

v_gene: TRBV20-1
abundance: NA
d_gene: NA
j_gene: TRBJ1-6
CDR3aa: CSARERSQGGLSYNSPLHF
CDR3nt: TGCAGTGCTAGAGAACGCTCCCAGGGAGGGCTTTCCTATAATTCACCCCTCCACTTT

v_gene: TRBV7-3
abundance: NA
d_gene: TRBD1
j_gene: TRBJ1-5
CDR3aa: CASSLAQGWVGVQPQHF
CDR3nt: TGTGCCAGCAGCTTAGCACAGGGGTGGGTCGGTGTTCAGCCCCAGCATTTT

v_gene: TRBV19
abundance: few
d_gene: NA
j_gene: TRBJ1-1
CDR3aa: CASSIDMDSLGTEAFF
CDR3nt: TGTGCCAGTAGTATTGACATGGACAGTTTGGGCACTGAAGCTTTCTTT

v_gene: TRBV24-1
abundance: few
d_gene: TRBD2
j_gene: TRBJ2-7
CDR3aa: CATSDFPLGLAGDHEQYF
CDR3nt: TGTGCCACCAGTGATTTTCCCCTCGGGCTAGCGGGAGACCACGAGCAGTACTTC

v_gene: TRBV7-8
abundance: few
d_gene: TRBD2
j_gene: TRBJ2-2
CDR3aa: CASSDYGVAGGPGELFF
CDR3nt: TGTGCCAGCAGTGACTACGGAGTAGCGGGAGGACCCGGGGAGCTGTTTTTT

v_gene: TRBV12-3/TRBV12-4
abundance: NA
d_gene: TRBD2
j_gene: TRBJ2-1
CDR3aa: CASTSAGGYNEQFF
CDR3nt: TGTGCCAGCACCTCCGCCGGGGGGTACAATGAGCAGTTCTTC

v_gene: TRBV11-2
abundance: few
d_gene: NA
j_gene: TRBJ2-7
CDR3aa: CASSPQVLSYEQYF
CDR3nt: TGTGCCAGCAGCCCACAGGTCCTCTCCTACGAGCAGTACTTC

v_gene: TRBV7-6
abundance: NA
d_gene: NA
j_gene: TRBJ2-2
CDR3aa: CASSPTPGTPHNTGELFF
CDR3nt: TGTGCCAGCAGCCCCACGCCCGGGACTCCCCACAACACCGGGGAGCTGTTTTTT

v_gene: TRBV5-6
abundance: few
d_gene: NA
j_gene: TRBJ2-1
CDR3aa: CASSPWGGVYNEQFF
CDR3nt: TGTGCCAGCAGCCCATGGGGCGGGGTCTACAATGAGCAGTTCTTC

v_gene: TRBV7-9
abundance: NA
d_gene: NA
j_gene: TRBJ2-3
CDR3aa: CASSSEDVSSTDTQYF
CDR3nt: TGTGCCAGCAGCTCCGAAGATGTTTCTAGCACAGATACGCAGTATTTT

v_gene: TRBV20-1
abundance: NA
d_gene: TRBD2
j_gene: TRBJ2-1
CDR3aa: CSAPRTSGRGDEQFF
CDR3nt: TGCAGTGCTCCCCGCACTAGCGGCCGAGGGGATGAGCAGTTCTTC

v_gene: TRBV3-1
abundance: few
d_gene: NA
j_gene: TRBJ2-1
CDR3aa: CASSQDHSSYNEQFF
CDR3nt: TGTGCCAGCAGCCAAGATCATAGCTCCTACAATGAGCAGTTCTTC